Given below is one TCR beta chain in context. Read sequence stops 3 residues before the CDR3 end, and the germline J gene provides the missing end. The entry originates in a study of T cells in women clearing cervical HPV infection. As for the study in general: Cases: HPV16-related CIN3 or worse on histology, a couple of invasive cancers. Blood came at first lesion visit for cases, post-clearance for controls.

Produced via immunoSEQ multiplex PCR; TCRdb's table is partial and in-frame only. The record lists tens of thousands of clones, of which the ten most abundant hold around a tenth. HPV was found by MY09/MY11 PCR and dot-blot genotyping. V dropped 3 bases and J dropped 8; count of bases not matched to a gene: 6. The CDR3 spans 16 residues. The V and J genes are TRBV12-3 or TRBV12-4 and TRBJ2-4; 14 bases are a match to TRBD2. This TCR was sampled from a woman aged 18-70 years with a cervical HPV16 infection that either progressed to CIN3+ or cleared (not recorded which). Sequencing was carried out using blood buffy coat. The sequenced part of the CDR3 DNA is TGTGCCAGCAGTTTGGGACTAGCGGGAGAAAGGTACATT. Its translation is CASSLGLAGERYI. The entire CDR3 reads CASSLGLAGERYIQYF.